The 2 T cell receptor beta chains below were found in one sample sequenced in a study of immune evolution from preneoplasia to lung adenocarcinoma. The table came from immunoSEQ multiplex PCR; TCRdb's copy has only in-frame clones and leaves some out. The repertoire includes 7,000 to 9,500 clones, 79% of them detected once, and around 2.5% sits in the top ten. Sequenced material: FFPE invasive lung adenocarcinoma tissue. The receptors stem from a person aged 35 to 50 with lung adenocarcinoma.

In nucleotides, the CDR3 is TGTGCCAGCAGCTTAGAGCCTTTACAATTGATGGGGCGTGAAGCTTTCTTT. This gives the protein CASSLEPLQLMGREAFF. The J gene is TRBJ1-1, the V gene TRBV7-9, with D perhaps TRBD1 (5 bases). The CDR3 is 17 residues long. Trimming cost V 1 base and J 7 bases, with 22 bases left between them. The germline CDR1 and CDR2 sequences are SEHNR and FQNEAQ (reference sequence). The whole variable domain, remainder taken from reference TRBV7-9 and TRBJ1-1, is DTGVSQNPRHKITKRGQNVTFRCDPISEHNRLYWYRQTLGQGPEFLTYFQNEAQLEKSRLLSDRFSAERPKGSFSTLEIQRTEQGDSAMYLCASSLEPLQLMGREAFFGQGTRLTVV.

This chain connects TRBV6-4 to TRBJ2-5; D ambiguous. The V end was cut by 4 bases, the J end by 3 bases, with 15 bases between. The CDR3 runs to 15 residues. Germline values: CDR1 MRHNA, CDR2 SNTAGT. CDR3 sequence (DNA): TGTGCCAGCAGTGCTAACGTGGAGAGAGAAGAGACCCAGTACTTC. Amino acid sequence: CASSANVEREETQYF.